The present TCR beta chain was sequenced within a study of shared clonotypes between healthy human individuals. The assay was immunoSEQ multiplex PCR, and TCRdb's table has in-frame clones only and misses some. The table lists 450,000 to 500,000 clones, around 80% of them singletons. This clone appeared once. Germline trimming cut 1 base from V and 3 bases from J; bases unmatched to any gene: 10. The germline V gene has CDR1 MGHRA and CDR2 YSYEKL. The CDR3 is 17 residues long. The chain employs TRBV4-1 and TRBJ2-7; 9 bases align to TRBD2. The clonotype comes from a woman between 40 and 50 years old in good health. Some clones in this sample may be carry-over from other donors' samples. Source material: PBMCs. The DNA for the CDR3 is TGCGCCAGCAGCCAAGTCGTCACTAGCGGGCAGCGCTACGAGCAGTACTTC. Its protein is CASSQVVTSGQRYEQYF.